The TCR beta chain under discussion was sequenced for a study of T cell changes during pregnancy in multiple sclerosis. Unmatched junction bases numbered 5, after V lost 4 bases and J lost 0 bases. Germline V gene data show CDR1 as SGHTS and CDR2 as YDEGEE. The CDR3 has 15 residues. Measured with immunoSEQ multiplex PCR; TCRdb has only the in-frame clones, and not every one. The sample has approximately 100,000 clones, roughly nine tenths seen once. This sequence originates from a female donor with multiple sclerosis, enrolled in a pregnancy study. The J gene is TRBJ2-3, the V gene TRBV5-8, with 7 bases identical to TRBD1. The starting material was peripheral blood, obtained after pregnancy. The CDR3: CASSPGTVSTDTQYF. DNA for the CDR3: TGTGCCAGCAGCCCCGGGACAGTTAGCACAGATACGCAGTATTTT.